The 21 T cell receptor beta chains reported below all come from one sample, sequenced in a study of regulatory T cells in long-lasting Graves disease. Documented time point: newly diagnosed GD, antithyroid drugs for less than 3 months. PBMCs were the source of the RNA used for TCR sequencing. Building the TCR beta libraries relied on iRepertoire HTBI primers, and CDR3 regions underwent Arm-PCR. Via MiXCR, TCRdb re-called the multiplex PCR reads, giving one row per CDR3 protein. There are around 480,000 distinct CDR3 sequences in the sample; about 16% occur only once, and 20% to 30% lies in the top ten. In addition, the sample was reused for a study of T cells in Graves' hyperthyroidism and ophthalmopathy.

The material sequenced was peripheral blood mononuclear cells (PBMCs), taken at new diagnosis, from a patient treated with antithyroid drugs. All receptors come from a woman aged 35-60 years with Graves disease.

This clonotype was counted ten times or more. This chain uses TRBV3-1 with TRBJ1-4; D gene ambiguous. Germline V gene sequence: CDR1 LGHDT, CDR2 YNNKEL (reference sequence). The CDR3 has 13 residues. V lost 1 base to trimming and J lost 8 bases, with 8 bases between them. CDR3 nucleotide sequence: TGTGCCAGCAGCCAAGTGGGTTCGGAAAAACTGTTTTTT. Amino acid sequence: CASSQVGSEKLFF. The variable domain in full, completed from reference TRBV3-1 and TRBJ1-4, reads DTAVSQTPKYLVTQMGNDKSIKCEQNLGHDTMYWYKQDSKKFLKIMFSYNNKELIINETVPNRFSPKSPDKAHLNLHINSLELGDSAVYFCASSQVGSEKLFFGSGTQLSVL.

This chain uses TRBV20-1 with TRBJ1-3, with D possibly TRBD1 on 5 matching bases. Germline CDR1 DFQATT, CDR2 SNEGSKA (reference sequence). Deletions cut 0 bases from V and 4 bases from J, with 13 bases between. The CDR3 has 15 residues. The CDR3 sequence: CSARDFREGGNTIYF. The CDR3, as DNA: TGCAGTGCTAGAGATTTCCGGGAGGGGGGAAACACCATATATTTT.

CDR3 region: CATSASPGLAMETQYF. The CDR3 DNA follows: TGTGCCACCAGTGCCTCCCCGGGACTAGCGATGGAGACCCAGTACTTC. The genes are TRBV24-1 and TRBJ2-5, with 10 bases that match TRBD2. CDR1 is KGHDR, CDR2 SFDVKD, per germline. V was pared by 5 bases and J by 5 bases, with 10 bases of the junction left unmatched. This CDR3 spans 16 amino acids.

In this sample, this clonotype turned up many times. This chain uses TRBV7-6 with TRBJ1-4, with D hard to call. This CDR3 comprises 18 residues. The V end was cut by 1 base, the J end by 5 bases, with 20 bases between. Germline V gene sequence: CDR1 SGHVS, CDR2 FNYEAQ. DNA of the CDR3: TGTGCCAGCAGCTTAGTAATGGCAGGACCGGGGTGGAATGAAAAACTGTTTTTT. It is translated as CASSLVMAGPGWNEKLFF.

This clonotype was found a few times. This chain connects TRBV5-1 to TRBJ2-5, with no clear D. The V and J ends lost 4 bases and 4 bases respectively, with 17 bases between them. This CDR3 comprises 15 residues. Germline lookup yields CDR1 SGHRS and CDR2 YFSETQ. CDR3 sequence reads: CASSGGGARRETQYF. CDR3 sequence (DNA): TGCGCCAGCAGCGGTGGTGGTGCTAGACGAGAGACCCAGTACTTC.

This sequence joins TRBV12-3 or TRBV12-4 and TRBJ2-7; D perhaps matches TRBD1 (6 bases). This CDR3 contains 15 residues. The germline V and J ends were trimmed by 3 bases and 3 bases, with 15 bases remaining between them. DNA of the CDR3: TGTGCCAGCAGTTTTGAGGGACACATAATCTACGAGCAGTACTTC. This gives the protein CASSFEGHIIYEQYF.

This clonotype has a count of ten or more. This chain uses TRBV24-1 with TRBJ2-1, with 8 bases aligning to TRBD2. Germline CDR1 and CDR2: KGHDR and SFDVKD. The CDR3 runs 19 residues. V lost 7 bases to trimming and J lost 7 bases; unmatched junction nucleotides: 23. CDR3 in DNA: TGTGCCACCAGCCGTGCTCCGGGCGGGGGGACGTGGGCGTCAAATGAGCAGTTCTTC. This translates into CATSRAPGGGTWASNEQFF.

CDR3 sequence reads: CASRGQGVSNYGYTF. CDR3 bases: TGTGCCAGCAGAGGACAGGGGGTGTCTAACTATGGCTACACCTTC. The rearrangement links TRBV6-1 to TRBJ1-2, with 10 bases identical to TRBD1. After removal of 6 bases from V and 0 bases from J, the junction contained 4 bases not matched to a gene. The CDR3 runs to 15 residues. Germline V gives CDR1 MNHNS, CDR2 SASEGT.

The table lists this clonotype with many counts. This CDR3 reads CASSAFGTLQETQYF. The CDR3 DNA follows: TGTGCCAGCAGTGCCTTCGGGACCCTCCAAGAGACCCAGTACTTC. The chain is built from TRBV2 and TRBJ2-5; D tentatively reads TRBD1 or TRBD2 (5 bases each). V gave up 4 bases and J gave up 1 base, with 13 bases separating them. Germline-derived CDR1 and CDR2 are SNHLY and FYNNEI. The CDR3 has 15 amino acids.

This chain uses TRBV29-1 with TRBJ1-2; no firm D call. The V gene lost 4 bases and the J gene lost 0 bases, with 12 bases spanning the gap. Germline assignment: CDR1 SQVTM and CDR2 ANQGSEA. The CDR3 covers 14 residues. The CDR3 reads CSVVFPGPNYGYTF. In nucleotides, the CDR3 is TGCAGCGTTGTATTTCCCGGACCTAACTATGGCTACACCTTC.

The table lists this clonotype with a count of one. V usage is TRBV5-6 and J usage is TRBJ1-5, with TRBD1 as a possible D gene (6 bases). The CDR3 contains 15 residues. V was clipped by 4 bases and J by 0 bases, with 11 bases between them. Germline CDR1 reads SGHDT; CDR2 reads YYEEEE. The CDR3 spells CASSHQGNSNQPQHF. The CDR3 DNA follows: TGTGCCAGCAGCCATCAGGGGAATAGCAATCAGCCCCAGCATTTT.

The rearrangement links TRBV30 to TRBJ2-2; 7 bases map to TRBD1. V trimming: 2 bases; J trimming: 3 bases; junction bases outside the gene matches: 12. The CDR3 length is 17 residues. Germline assignment: CDR1 GTSNPN and CDR2 SVGIG (reference sequence). As DNA, the CDR3 is TGTGCCTGGAGTACCCACGCCGGGACAGAGTACACCGGGGAGCTGTTTTTT. Residues: CAWSTHAGTEYTGELFF.

Only a few counts were recorded for this clonotype. The chain recombines TRBV7-8 with TRBJ1-3; D unclear. V was cut by 1 base and J by 0 bases, with 13 bases left in between. The CDR3 covers 17 residues. The germline CDR1 and CDR2 sequences are SGHVS and FQNEAQ. The CDR3 loop is CASSLVPPRLSGNTIYF. The DNA of the CDR3 is TGTGCCAGCAGCTTAGTACCCCCCCGGCTCTCTGGAAACACCATATATTTT.

V is TRBV6-2 or TRBV6-3 and J is TRBJ1-6; D gene unclear. V shed 2 bases and J shed 16 bases, with 21 bases lying between them. There are 15 residues in the CDR3. The germline V gene has CDR1 MNHEY and CDR2 SVGEGT. In DNA, the CDR3 is TGTGCCAGCAGTTACCGACCGACTCGGAAGTACGTTCTCCACTTT. This codes for CASSYRPTRKYVLHF.

This clonotype has at least ten counts. The chain combines TRBV3-1 with TRBJ1-4; D uncertain. V was trimmed by 2 bases and J by 10 bases, leaving 11 bases between them. Germline values: CDR1 LGHDT, CDR2 YNNKEL (reference sequence). This CDR3 region has 13 residues. The CDR3 loop reads CASSQRELGKLFF. CDR3 DNA sequence: TGTGCCAGCAGCCAACGGGAGCTGGGAAAACTGTTTTTT.

This clonotype was seen ten or more times. The V gene is TRBV14, the J gene TRBJ2-5; the D gene could be TRBD1 or TRBD2 (5 bases each). Germline CDR1 reads SGHDN; CDR2 reads FVKESK. The CDR3 totals 16 residues. Trimming pared 4 bases from V and 4 bases from J, leaving 19 bases between. The CDR3 DNA reads as TGTGCCAGCAGCCCTTTCTCGGACTCGGGGCGAGAGACCCAGTACTTC. This translates into CASSPFSDSGRETQYF.

This clonotype appeared many times. The V and J genes are TRBV7-2 and TRBJ1-1, with 12 positions matching TRBD1. V gave up 5 bases and J gave up 1 base; unmatched junction bases: 2. Looked up from germline, CDR1 is SGHTA and CDR2 is FQGNSA. This CDR3 region has 15 residues. CDR3 bases: TGTGCCAGCAGCGGGGGACAGGGGGCGAACACTGAAGCTTTCTTT. It encodes CASSGGQGANTEAFF.

The J gene is TRBJ1-4, the V gene TRBV20-1; tentatively, D is TRBD1 (6 bases). The CDR3 has 13 residues. Trimming left V 6 bases short and J 4 bases short, with 12 bases between. Germline CDR1 DFQATT, CDR2 SNEGSKA (reference sequence). This chain's CDR3 is CSAGGLINEKLFF. CDR3 sequence (DNA): TGCAGTGCGGGGGGCCTGATTAATGAAAAACTGTTTTTT.

This clonotype was observed at least ten times. This chain uses TRBV7-8 with TRBJ2-7, with a tentative D call TRBD2 (5 bases). V was shortened by 3 bases and J by 3 bases, with 6 bases between the two germline ends. CDR3 length: 12 residues. Germline V gene sequence: CDR1 SGHVS, CDR2 FQNEAQ. CDR3 residues: CASSFDYYEQYF. The DNA of the CDR3 is TGTGCCAGCAGCTTCGACTACTACGAGCAGTACTTC.

This clonotype was seen more than once but under ten times. This chain links TRBV9 with TRBJ1-2; TRBD1 matches 8 bases. This CDR3 has 16 residues. Trimming took 4 bases from V and 7 from J; bases not matched to a gene: 15. CDR1 is SGDLS and CDR2 is YYNGEE in the germline V gene. Here the CDR3 reads CASSKAGGAVISGYTF. In DNA, the CDR3 is TGTGCCAGCAGCAAGGCAGGGGGCGCGGTAATTAGTGGCTACACCTTC.

This clonotype has at least ten counts. The chain uses TRBV28 and TRBJ2-1; TRBD1 or TRBD2 may be the D gene (5 bases each). Germline loops: CDR1 MDHEN, CDR2 SYDVKM. The CDR3 is made up of 18 amino acids. Trimming took off 8 bases at V and 2 bases at J, with 25 bases between the two ends. This CDR3 is CASLRRAGLPSTYNEQFF. The CDR3, as DNA: TGTGCCAGCCTCCGCAGGGCGGGCCTCCCTTCCACCTACAATGAGCAGTTCTTC.